This is a list of T cell receptor beta chains from one sample in a study of shared clonotypes between healthy human individuals. Only in-frame clones appear in the TCRdb table, and some are missing; sequencing was by immunoSEQ multiplex PCR. The repertoire consists of around 700,000 clones, with more than 70% occurring once and the leading ten covering approximately 1.8%. Input material: memory CD4+ T cells sorted from blood. These receptors originate from a woman aged 30 to 39 in good health. CDR3s include the opening cysteine and the closing phenylalanine or tryptophan. The order of the fields is J gene, V gene, D gene, clone size, CDR3 protein, CDR3 DNA. A D gene is named only where the DNA matches it firmly. Part of the rows lack a size; the others show once, few, many or a class for expanded clones.

J: TRBJ1-3; V: TRBV6-6; D: NA; size: NA; CDR3: CASSYGNTIYF; DNA: TGTGCCAGCAGTTACGGGAACACCATATATTTT
J: TRBJ2-5; V: TRBV6-1; D: NA; size: NA; CDR3: CASSLSGETQYF; DNA: TGTGCCAGCAGTCTGAGTGGAGAGACCCAGTACTTC
J: TRBJ2-2; V: TRBV11-2; D: NA; size: NA; CDR3: CASSLAVVTGELFF; DNA: TGTGCCAGCAGCTTAGCGGTTGTCACCGGGGAGCTGTTTTTT
J: TRBJ1-4; V: TRBV28; D: NA; size: NA; CDR3: CASSSGTATNEKLFF; DNA: TGTGCCAGCAGTTCGGGGACTGCAACTAATGAAAAACTGTTTTTT
J: TRBJ1-1; V: TRBV5-1; D: NA; size: few; CDR3: CASSSQGWDTEAFF; DNA: TGCGCCAGCAGTTCTCAGGGTTGGGACACTGAAGCTTTCTTT
J: TRBJ2-5; V: TRBV2; D: NA; size: NA; CDR3: CASRGRVAETQYF; DNA: TGTGCCAGCAGGGGGCGGGTAGCTGAGACCCAGTACTTC
J: TRBJ1-2; V: TRBV19; D: NA; size: NA; CDR3: CASRNTSPRINYGYTF; DNA: TGTGCCAGTAGGAATACCTCACCTCGGATAAACTATGGCTACACCTTC
J: TRBJ2-2; V: TRBV6-4; D: NA; size: NA; CDR3: CASRRGSDTGELFF; DNA: TGTGCCAGCAGGAGAGGTAGTGACACCGGGGAGCTGTTTTTT
J: TRBJ1-4; V: TRBV15; D: TRBD1; size: NA; CDR3: CATSRTGGISEKLFF; DNA: TGTGCCACCAGCAGAACAGGGGGCATAAGTGAAAAACTGTTTTTT
J: TRBJ1-5; V: TRBV27; D: NA; size: NA; CDR3: CASSLLSGANQPQHF; DNA: TGTGCCAGCAGTTTATTGTCAGGGGCCAATCAGCCCCAGCATTTT
J: TRBJ2-5; V: TRBV19; D: NA; size: NA; CDR3: CASSATTGGETQYF; DNA: TGTGCCAGTAGTGCGACAACTGGAGGAGAGACCCAGTACTTC
J: TRBJ2-3; V: TRBV30; D: NA; size: NA; CDR3: CAWNPVGPGLNTQYF; DNA: TGTGCCTGGAATCCGGTAGGGCCCGGCCTCAATACGCAGTATTTT
J: TRBJ2-5; V: TRBV2; D: NA; size: NA; CDR3: CASGAWGETQYF; DNA: TGTGCCAGCGGCGCCTGGGGGGAGACCCAGTACTTC
J: TRBJ1-2; V: TRBV5-4; D: NA; size: NA; CDR3: CASSLGGANYGYTF; DNA: TGTGCCAGCAGCTTAGGGGGAGCTAACTATGGCTACACCTTC
J: TRBJ1-1; V: TRBV29-1; D: NA; size: NA; CDR3: CSVAVNTEAFF; DNA: TGCAGCGTGGCGGTCAACACTGAAGCTTTCTTT
J: TRBJ2-7; V: TRBV28; D: TRBD2; size: NA; CDR3: CASSAGTSGSYEQYF; DNA: TGTGCCAGCAGTGCCGGGACTAGCGGGTCCTACGAGCAGTACTTC
J: TRBJ1-4; V: TRBV28; D: NA; size: few; CDR3: CASSWQGLNEKLFF; DNA: TGTGCCAGCAGTTGGCAGGGGCTCAATGAAAAACTGTTTTTT
J: TRBJ2-5; V: TRBV25-1; D: NA; size: NA; CDR3: CASSEYEGRGSETQYF; DNA: TGTGCCAGCAGTGAATACGAGGGCAGGGGATCAGAGACCCAGTACTTC
J: TRBJ1-1; V: TRBV5-1; D: NA; size: NA; CDR3: CASSSTPGVTEAFF; DNA: TGCGCCAGCAGCTCGACGCCGGGAGTCACTGAAGCTTTCTTT
J: TRBJ1-3; V: TRBV10-1; D: NA; size: NA; CDR3: CASSDSSSGNTIYF; DNA: TGCGCCAGCAGCGACAGTAGCTCTGGAAACACCATATATTTT
J: TRBJ1-4; V: TRBV5-1; D: NA; size: few; CDR3: CASSQASTNEKLFF; DNA: TGCGCCAGCAGCCAGGCGTCAACTAATGAAAAACTGTTTTTT
J: TRBJ1-1; V: TRBV11-2; D: NA; size: NA; CDR3: CASSFAASTEAFF; DNA: TGTGCCAGCAGCTTCGCTGCGAGCACTGAAGCTTTCTTT
J: TRBJ2-2; V: TRBV11-2; D: NA; size: many; CDR3: CASRYSRGSGELFF; DNA: TGTGCCAGCAGATACTCGCGGGGAAGCGGGGAGCTGTTTTTT
J: TRBJ2-7; V: TRBV5-1; D: TRBD1; size: NA; CDR3: CASSSPGGYEQYF; DNA: TGCGCCAGCAGCTCGCCAGGGGGATACGAGCAGTACTTC
J: TRBJ2-7; V: TRBV30; D: NA; size: NA; CDR3: CAWGAQLGTYEQYF; DNA: TGTGCCTGGGGGGCTCAGTTGGGAACCTACGAGCAGTACTTC
J: TRBJ2-2; V: TRBV25-1; D: NA; size: many; CDR3: CASSGWGHGELFF; DNA: TGTGCCAGCAGTGGGTGGGGGCACGGGGAGCTGTTTTTT
J: TRBJ2-1; V: TRBV5-4; D: TRBD2; size: NA; CDR3: CASSLGLAAYNEQFF; DNA: TGTGCCAGCAGCCTGGGACTAGCCGCCTACAATGAGCAGTTCTTC
J: TRBJ2-7; V: TRBV2; D: TRBD2; size: NA; CDR3: CASSAGRTYEQYF; DNA: TGTGCCAGCAGTGCCGGGAGGACCTACGAGCAGTACTTC
J: TRBJ2-7; V: TRBV5-1; D: TRBD2; size: NA; CDR3: CASSFRTSGSYEQYF; DNA: TGCGCCAGCAGCTTTCGGACTAGCGGGTCCTACGAGCAGTACTTC
J: TRBJ2-1; V: TRBV14; D: TRBD1; size: NA; CDR3: CASSQGWDRVRFF; DNA: TGTGCCAGCAGCCAAGGTTGGGACAGGGTAAGATTCTTC
J: TRBJ2-2; V: TRBV5-1; D: TRBD1; size: NA; CDR3: CASTTGQGGTGELFF; DNA: TGCGCCAGTACAACCGGACAGGGGGGCACCGGGGAGCTGTTTTTT
J: TRBJ2-3; V: TRBV11-3; D: NA; size: NA; CDR3: CASSLDSFTDTQYF; DNA: TGTGCCAGCAGCTTAGACTCATTCACAGATACGCAGTATTTT
J: TRBJ1-5; V: TRBV28; D: NA; size: NA; CDR3: CASSFGQDGQPQHF; DNA: TGTGCCAGCAGTTTTGGGCAGGACGGTCAGCCCCAGCATTTT
J: TRBJ2-7; V: TRBV7-3; D: NA; size: NA; CDR3: CASSRQVGYEQYF; DNA: TGTGCCAGCAGCCGCCAGGTGGGCTACGAGCAGTACTTC
J: TRBJ2-1; V: TRBV5-1; D: NA; size: NA; CDR3: CASSSGPRAFF; DNA: TGCGCCAGCAGCTCTGGGCCACGGGCGTTCTTC
J: TRBJ2-7; V: TRBV28; D: TRBD1; size: many; CDR3: CASSLQGVYEQYF; DNA: TGTGCCAGCAGTTTACAGGGGGTTTACGAGCAGTACTTC
J: TRBJ1-4; V: TRBV4-1; D: NA; size: NA; CDR3: CASSQVLYQEKLFF; DNA: TGCGCCAGCAGCCAAGTGCTGTATCAAGAAAAACTGTTTTTT
J: TRBJ1-1; V: TRBV19; D: NA; size: NA; CDR3: CASSIGKQSRTEAFF; DNA: TGTGCCAGTAGTATAGGGAAGCAGAGCCGGACTGAAGCTTTCTTT
J: TRBJ2-7; V: TRBV6-5; D: TRBD1; size: few; CDR3: CASSGRGQGEQYF; DNA: TGTGCCAGCAGTGGAAGGGGGCAAGGTGAGCAGTACTTC
J: TRBJ2-2; V: TRBV29-1; D: NA; size: NA; CDR3: CSGTNTGELFF; DNA: TGCAGCGGGACCAACACCGGGGAGCTGTTTTTT
J: TRBJ1-1; V: TRBV6-1; D: TRBD1; size: NA; CDR3: CASRESGTGITEAFF; DNA: TGTGCCAGCAGGGAGTCCGGGACAGGGATCACTGAAGCTTTCTTT
J: TRBJ2-1; V: TRBV27; D: NA; size: NA; CDR3: CASSPRTASSYNEQFF; DNA: TGTGCCAGCAGCCCAAGGACGGCCAGCTCCTACAATGAGCAGTTCTTC
J: TRBJ2-1; V: TRBV2; D: NA; size: NA; CDR3: CASSGASWSYNEQFF; DNA: TGTGCCAGCAGTGGGGCTAGCTGGTCCTACAATGAGCAGTTCTTC
J: TRBJ2-3; V: TRBV28; D: NA; size: NA; CDR3: CASSLAGSTDTQYF; DNA: TGTGCCAGCAGTTTGGCAGGGAGCACAGATACGCAGTATTTT
J: TRBJ1-2; V: TRBV14; D: TRBD1; size: NA; CDR3: CASSRRDSPNTNYGYTF; DNA: TGTGCCAGCAGCCGCCGGGACAGCCCGAATACTAACTATGGCTACACCTTC
J: TRBJ2-1; V: TRBV18; D: TRBD2; size: NA; CDR3: CASSPFTSGGYNEQFF; DNA: TGTGCCAGCTCACCATTCACTAGCGGAGGCTACAATGAGCAGTTCTTC
J: TRBJ2-1; V: TRBV19; D: TRBD2; size: NA; CDR3: CASSIGLAVGNEQFF; DNA: TGTGCCAGTAGTATAGGACTAGCTGTGGGCAATGAGCAGTTCTTC
J: TRBJ2-7; V: TRBV4-1; D: NA; size: NA; CDR3: CASSLSQGFGYEQYF; DNA: TGCGCCAGCAGCCTAAGCCAAGGGTTTGGCTACGAGCAGTACTTC
J: TRBJ1-4; V: TRBV29-1; D: NA; size: NA; CDR3: CSPRGQGKTVF; DNA: TGCAGCCCCCGGGGACAAGGAAAAACTGTTTTT
J: TRBJ2-2; V: TRBV29-1; D: NA; size: NA; CDR3: CSVEAGSNTGELFF; DNA: TGCAGCGTTGAGGCAGGTTCGAACACCGGGGAGCTGTTTTTT